Sequencing of this TCR beta chain was carried out in a study of CD8 T cells in ankylosing spondylitis. Findings and caveats of the study: Significant enrichment of disease-linked clones was reportedly seen in matched ankylosing spondylitis synovial fluid.

The length of the CDR3 is 14 residues. V shed 3 bases, J shed 0 bases, and the junction held 0 bases outside the gene matches. CDR1 and CDR2 from the germline V gene are DFQATT and SNEGSKA (reference sequence). Each TCR beta library was made by quantitative 5'-RACE that incorporated molecular barcodes. TCRdb used MiXCR to reprocess the 5' RACE reads, holding one entry per CDR3 protein. The data contain about 360,000 distinct CDR3 sequences, 20% to 25% of them singletons. This clonotype was recorded a few times. Its specificity is unknown. J is TRBJ2-1 and V is TRBV20-1; 9 bases are a match to TRBD2. Sequenced sample: blood, either unsorted or a sorted T cell fraction (not recorded which). The clonotype was recovered from a male donor with ankylosing spondylitis or in good health (not recorded which). DNA for the CDR3: TGCAGTGCTAGGGGACTAGCCTCCTACAATGAGCAGTTCTTC. Its protein is CSARGLASYNEQFF.